This paragraph reports one TCR beta chain. The sample belongs to a study of blood T cell repertoires in COVID-19. Whole-study context: Sites in the United States, Italy and Spain provided acute and convalescent COVID-19 samples.

Under the authors' procedure: Estimation of nucleated cell counts was performed using reference gene primer amplification. Data came from immunoSEQ multiplex PCR; TCRdb stores just in-frame clones and leaves some out. From that table come the V and J calls and clone size; the DNA was used to work out D and trimming. Seen here are approximately 360,000 clones, roughly 86% observed once, and the top ten hold approximately 1.8%. The CDR3 spans 13 residues. Germline lookup yields CDR1 SNHLY and CDR2 FYNNEI. Germline trimming cut 7 bases from V and 2 bases from J; bases unmatched to any gene: 3. Donors were grouped by their self-reported clinical history.

The chain combines TRBV2 with TRBJ2-5, with 8 bases fitting TRBD1. Material: PBMCs or T cells enriched from blood (not recorded which). The sequence derives from a man aged 40-49 years in a cohort exposed to, infected with or recovered from COVID-19 (not recorded which). The CDR3 sequence: CASTRDRQETQYF. The CDR3 DNA follows: TGTGCCAGCACTAGGGACAGGCAAGAGACCCAGTACTTC.